This T cell receptor (beta chain) emerged from a study of cytotoxic CD8 clonotypes in ibrutinib-treated CLL. Study-wide background: Patients attained about 24 partial and 2 complete responses; at median approximately 68 months, approximately 15 remained remitted while about twelve progressed. Study conclusions and caveats: The public clonotypes identified were infrequent and showed contraction or stability on treatment. Baseline clonality exceeded age-matched healthy donors and tracked circulating CD8+ T-cell counts.

Points on this clone: Its antigen remains unidentified.

From germline, CDR1 is KGHSH and CDR2 LQKENI. This CDR3 is 14 amino acids long. With 3 bases removed from V and 6 bases from J, the gap between germline ends came to 13 bases. Only in-frame clones appear in the TCRdb table, and some are missing; sequencing was by immunoSEQ multiplex PCR. Counted here are just over 200,000 clones, 79% occurring once; the ten biggest clones make up more than 9.5%. With cryopreserved PBMCs as the source, around 2 micrograms of genomic DNA went to TCR beta libraries. This sequence originates from a human donor with chronic lymphocytic leukemia. The chain couples TRBV18 to TRBJ2-3; perhaps D is TRBD1 or TRBD2 (5 bases each). This specimen consisted of PBMCs, obtained after 12 months of ibrutinib treatment. The CDR3: CASSPRDAADTQYF. The CDR3 DNA sequence: TGTGCCAGCTCACCTCGGGACGCAGCGGATACGCAGTATTTT.